This T cell receptor (beta chain) comes out of a study of blood T cell repertoires in COVID-19 (dated by TCRdb to the early 2020s). Turning to the overall study: Collaborator samples came from the United States, Italy and Spain and covered acute and convalescent phases of COVID-19. Sample metadata almost always included a de-identified subject ID, COVID-19 status, age in years and sex. The material from the prospective study consisted of cDNA or gDNA derived from T cells, B-cell-depleted T cells, or PBMCs. Subjects who had been exposed to COVID-19, were actively infected with it, or had recovered from it provided the deeply sampled blood TCRbeta repertoires that made up the dataset. Samples came from the ongoing ImmuneRACE study (first 160 participants) plus 1,254 subjects from 6 global collaborators. Where available, HLA class I and class II types were taken from metadata supplied by the sample provider and were not determined by assay-based typing. The repertoires were made available in a free public database intended to serve as a resource for research on the immune response to SARS-CoV-2. Overall results and qualifications from the work: Clinical and demographic metadata were provided uncurated, with the amount varying by source and participant.

TCRbeta CDR3 regions were amplified from genomic DNA by means of the immunoSEQ Assay, a bias-controlled multiplex PCR. Per the source publication's procedure: The number of nucleated cells in each sample was estimated from the amplification of reference gene primers within the assay. To quantify the absolute abundance of each unique TCRbeta CDR3 rearrangement, sequence reads were collapsed and filtered. For each sample, productive Simpson clonality was calculated as the square root of Simpson's diversity index over productive rearrangements. TCRdb limited this immuneACCESS table to in-frame rearrangements with V and J called. A share of clones is missing; checked studies link under half to unresolved V genes, and the rest is unexplained. V and J calls plus clone size are reproduced from that table; the DNA served to infer D and trimming. Counted in this sample were around 200,000 clones; 78% of them appeared once. The top ten constitute around 2.8% of the sample.

Each collaborating institution followed its own protocols to collect whole blood in K2EDTA tubes. For TCRbeta analysis, collaborators shipped samples as frozen whole blood, isolated PBMCs, or DNA extracted from either of those sample types. As concerns this clone: This clone's antigen is unknown. The sample holds no much larger clone one base away, and base qualities are not on file.

The germline V gene sets CDR1 to KGHDR and CDR2 to SFDVKD. CDR3 length: 14 amino acids, cysteine to phenylalanine. The CDR3 DNA has 42 bases and is translated from base 1. V is pruned by 8 bases and J by 4 bases, leaving 7 bases of the junction without a gene match. This sequence was found in a woman of 80 years or more with active or convalescent COVID-19. The rearrangement joined TRBV24-1 to TRBJ2-3, with 8 middle bases fitting TRBD2. Specimen: peripheral blood. The CDR3 region has the sequence CATTTGGGSDTQYF. The nucleotide sequence reads TGTGCCACCACCACTGGCGGGGGGTCAGATACGCAGTATTTT.